Listed below are T cell receptor beta chains from one sample, sequenced in a study of blood T cell repertoires in COVID-19. Assay used: immunoSEQ multiplex PCR; TCRdb lists only in-frame clones, some missing. This sample has roughly 300,000 clones, with just over 85% found just once. Sequencing was carried out using PBMCs or T cells enriched from blood (not recorded which). The receptors come from a man aged 25 to 40 who had recovered from COVID-19. The CDR3 runs from the conserved cysteine through the conserved F or W. D genes are given only for firm matches. A clone size is listed for some rows: how often the clone was seen (once, few, many), or a class if it is expanded.

j_call d_call clone_size v_call cdr3_nt cdr3_aa
TRBJ2-2 - - TRBV7-9 TGTGCCAGCAGCTCCGACACCGGGGAGCTGTTTTTT CASSSDTGELFF
TRBJ2-2 - - TRBV5-1 TGCGCCAGCAGGATTGCAGGGGATCGCACCGGGGAGCTGTTTTTT CASRIAGDRTGELFF
TRBJ1-1 - - TRBV6-1 TGTGCCAGCAGTGATAGAAACACTGAAGCTTTCTTT CASSDRNTEAFF
TRBJ2-7 TRBD1 - TRBV9 TGTGCCAGCAGCATTAACAGGGGAGAGCAGTACTTC CASSINRGEQYF
TRBJ1-5 - - TRBV4-1 TGCGCCAGCAGCCAAGATTCCAGGGCCGGGTCGAGCAATCAGCCCCAGCATTTT CASSQDSRAGSSNQPQHF
TRBJ2-1 TRBD2 once TRBV2 TGTGCAAGGGGACTAGGAGCAAATGAGCAGTTCTTC CARGLGANEQFF
TRBJ1-1 - few TRBV19 TGTGCCAGTAGTATAGATAGGGGCAGGGACACTGAAGCTTTCTTT CASSIDRGRDTEAFF
TRBJ2-5 TRBD2 - TRBV5-1 TGCGCCAGCAGCCCGGGACTAGTGGAGACCCAGTACTTC CASSPGLVETQYF
TRBJ2-1 TRBD2 - TRBV18 TGTGCCAGCTCAACCGGGACTAGCGGTATCAATGAGCAGTTCTTC CASSTGTSGINEQFF
TRBJ2-3 TRBD2 - TRBV4-1 TGCGCCAGCAGCCACTGGACTAGCGGGGGCACAGATACGCAGTATTTT CASSHWTSGGTDTQYF
TRBJ2-3 TRBD2 - TRBV5-1 TGCGCCAGCAGCTACCCACCTGGCGGCAGCGGGAGGACAGATACGCAGTATTTT CASSYPPGGSGRTDTQYF
TRBJ1-5 - - TRBV6-1 TGTGCCAGCAGTGAAGCTGGGGGCCGCAATCAGCCCCAGCATTTT CASSEAGGRNQPQHF
TRBJ2-5 TRBD2 - TRBV13 TGTGCCAGTATAAATAGCGGGGGGGCTGAAGAGACCCAGTACTTC CASINSGGAEETQYF
TRBJ2-7 - - TRBV19 TGTGCCAGTAGTATAGATCTGGCAGGTTCCTACGAGCAGTACTTC CASSIDLAGSYEQYF
TRBJ2-3 TRBD2 once TRBV5-1 TGCGCCAGCAGTGTGCAGCGGGGGAGCACAGATACGCAGTATTTT CASSVQRGSTDTQYF
TRBJ1-3 TRBD1 few TRBV2 TGTGCCAGCAGTGGACAGGGGACTGGAAACACCATATATTTT CASSGQGTGNTIYF
TRBJ1-1 - - TRBV5-1 TGCGCCAGCAGCTTCTCACAGGGTGGCACTGAAGCTTTCTTT CASSFSQGGTEAFF
TRBJ2-7 TRBD2 - TRBV19 TGTGCCAGTAGGAAAAGAAGCGGGAGTGGTTTCTACGAGCAGTACTTC CASRKRSGSGFYEQYF
TRBJ1-3 TRBD1 once TRBV19 TGTGCCACTGTACAGGGGGCCTCTGGAAACACCATATATTTT CATVQGASGNTIYF
TRBJ2-5 - - TRBV21-1 TGTGCCAGCAGCAAAGAGGTTCGGGGTGCAAGGGAGACCCAGTACTTC CASSKEVRGARETQYF
TRBJ1-1 TRBD1 - TRBV7-9 TGTGCCAGCAGCGGAAGACAGGGGCGGAACACTGAAGCTTTCTTT CASSGRQGRNTEAFF
TRBJ2-3 - - TRBV7-6 TGTGCCAGCAGCTTAGGTGGGGGCAATACGCAGTATTTT CASSLGGGNTQYF
TRBJ2-1 TRBD2 - TRBV6-5 TGTGCCAGCAGTTTACGGCTAGCGGGAGGTCAGAATGAGCAGTTCTTC CASSLRLAGGQNEQFF
TRBJ2-3 TRBD2 - TRBV3-1/TRBV3-2 TGTGCCAGCGGACGGACTAGGATCACAGATACGCAGTATTTT CASGRTRITDTQYF
TRBJ2-1 TRBD1 - TRBV10-3 TGTGCCATCAGCCCTGGACAGGCCCACAATGAGCAGTTCTTC CAISPGQAHNEQFF
TRBJ1-1 - - TRBV7-9 TGTGCCAGCAGCTTGACAGATGAAGCTTTCTTT CASSLTDEAFF
TRBJ2-7 - - TRBV4-1 TGCGCCAGCAGCTATGACATCTCCTACGAGCAGTACTTC CASSYDISYEQYF
TRBJ1-1 - - TRBV11-2 TGTGCCAGCAGCTTAGATCACAGGGTCCCTGAAGCTTTCTTT CASSLDHRVPEAFF
TRBJ2-2 - once TRBV5-1 TGCGCCAGCAGAGGGCAGGGCCCCCCCGGGAACACCGGGGAGCTGTTTTTT CASRGQGPPGNTGELFF
TRBJ1-6 - - TRBV2 TGTGCCAGCAGGCAGGATTCACCCCTCCACTTT CASRQDSPLHF
TRBJ1-2 - - TRBV25-1 TGTGCCAGCAGTGGACCGACACCCCTTTCTTATGGCTACACCTTC CASSGPTPLSYGYTF
TRBJ2-5 - - TRBV5-6 TGTGCCAGCAGCCCCGGGTACCAAGAGACCCAGTACTTC CASSPGYQETQYF
TRBJ1-1 - - TRBV7-9 TGTGCCAGCAGCTTAGTAGGAGCGAGGAGCACTGAAGCTTTCTTT CASSLVGARSTEAFF
TRBJ1-6 TRBD1 - TRBV27 TGTGCCAGCAGCCAGGGGGTTTATTCACCCCTCCACTTT CASSQGVYSPLHF
TRBJ2-1 - - TRBV5-4 TGTGCCAGCAGCCCCACGACTGGGGCGTATGAGCAGTTCTTC CASSPTTGAYEQFF
TRBJ2-3 TRBD2 - TRBV24-1 TGTGCCACCAGTGACCGTAGCGGGAGAAGTACAGATACGCAGTATTTT CATSDRSGRSTDTQYF
TRBJ1-5 TRBD1 - TRBV6-5 TGTGCCAGCAGTCAAACGACAGGGAGCAATCAGCCCCAGCATTTT CASSQTTGSNQPQHF
TRBJ2-1 - few TRBV5-8 TGTGCCAGCAGCTTGGCTCTGTTCGGGGCTAGCGTGGCGAATGAGCAGTTCTTC CASSLALFGASVANEQFF
TRBJ1-2 - - TRBV28 TGTGCCAGCAGTACCTGGACAGCCATCTATGGCTACACCTTC CASSTWTAIYGYTF
TRBJ2-3 - - TRBV21-1 TGTGCCAGCAGCAAAGGTGGCAGGGCAGATACGCAGTATTTT CASSKGGRADTQYF
TRBJ2-2 TRBD1 - TRBV7-9 TGTGCCAGCAGCTTACATGAGACAGGGGGCACCGGGGAGCTGTTTTTT CASSLHETGGTGELFF
TRBJ2-1 - once TRBV5-5 TGTGCCAGCAGCTTGTTGGGGGGGGCCGCCTACAATGAGCAGTTCTTC CASSLLGGAAYNEQFF